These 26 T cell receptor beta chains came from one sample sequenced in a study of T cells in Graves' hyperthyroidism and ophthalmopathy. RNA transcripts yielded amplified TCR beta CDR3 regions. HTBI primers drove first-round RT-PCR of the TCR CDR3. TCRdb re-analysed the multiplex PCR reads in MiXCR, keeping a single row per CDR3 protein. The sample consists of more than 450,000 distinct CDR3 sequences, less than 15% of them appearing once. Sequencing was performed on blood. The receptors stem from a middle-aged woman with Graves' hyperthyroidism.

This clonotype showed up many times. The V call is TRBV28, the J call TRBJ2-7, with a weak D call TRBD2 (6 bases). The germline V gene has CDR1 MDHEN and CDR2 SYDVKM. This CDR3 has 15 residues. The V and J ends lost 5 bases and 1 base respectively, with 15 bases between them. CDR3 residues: CASSKAPAGSYEQYF. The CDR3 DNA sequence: TGTGCCAGCAGTAAAGCCCCGGCGGGGTCCTACGAGCAGTACTTC.

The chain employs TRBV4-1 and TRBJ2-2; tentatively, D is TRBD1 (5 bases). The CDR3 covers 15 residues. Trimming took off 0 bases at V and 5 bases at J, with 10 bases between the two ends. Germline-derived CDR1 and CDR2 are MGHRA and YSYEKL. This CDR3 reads CASSQDLQGTGELFF. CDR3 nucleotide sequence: TGCGCCAGCAGCCAAGATCTTCAGGGTACCGGGGAGCTGTTTTTT.

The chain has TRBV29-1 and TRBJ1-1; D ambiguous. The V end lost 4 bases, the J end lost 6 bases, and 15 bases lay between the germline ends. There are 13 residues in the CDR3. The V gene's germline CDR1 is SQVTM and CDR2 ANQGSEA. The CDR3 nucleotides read TGCAGCGTTGTGAAGCCGGGCGAGGCTGAAGCTTTCTTT. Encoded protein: CSVVKPGEAEAFF.

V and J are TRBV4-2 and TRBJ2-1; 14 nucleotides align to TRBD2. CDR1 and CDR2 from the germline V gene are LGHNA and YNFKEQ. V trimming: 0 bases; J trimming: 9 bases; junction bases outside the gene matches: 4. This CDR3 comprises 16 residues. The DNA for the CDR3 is TGTGCCAGCAGCCAAGATGCGGGACTAGCGGGAGTTGAGCAGTTCTTC. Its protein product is CASSQDAGLAGVEQFF.

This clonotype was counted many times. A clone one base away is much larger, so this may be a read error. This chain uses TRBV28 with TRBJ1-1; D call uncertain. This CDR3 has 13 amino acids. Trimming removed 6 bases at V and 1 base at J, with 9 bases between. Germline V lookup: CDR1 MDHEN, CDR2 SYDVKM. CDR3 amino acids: CASSQDWNTEAFF. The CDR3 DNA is TGTGCCAGCAGCCAGGACTGGAACACTGAAGCTTTCTTT.

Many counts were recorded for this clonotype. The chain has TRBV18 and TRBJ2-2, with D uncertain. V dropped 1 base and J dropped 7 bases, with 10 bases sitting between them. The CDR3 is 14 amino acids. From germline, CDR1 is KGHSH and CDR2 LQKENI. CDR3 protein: CASSPREMDGELFF. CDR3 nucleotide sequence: TGTGCCAGCTCACCACGCGAGATGGACGGGGAGCTGTTTTTT.

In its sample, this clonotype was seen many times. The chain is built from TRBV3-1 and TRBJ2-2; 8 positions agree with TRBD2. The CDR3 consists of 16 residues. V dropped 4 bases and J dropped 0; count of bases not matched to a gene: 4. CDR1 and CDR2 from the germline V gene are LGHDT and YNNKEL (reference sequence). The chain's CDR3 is CASSPGLAANTGELFF. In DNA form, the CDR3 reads TGTGCCAGCAGCCCCGGACTAGCTGCGAACACCGGGGAGCTGTTTTTT.

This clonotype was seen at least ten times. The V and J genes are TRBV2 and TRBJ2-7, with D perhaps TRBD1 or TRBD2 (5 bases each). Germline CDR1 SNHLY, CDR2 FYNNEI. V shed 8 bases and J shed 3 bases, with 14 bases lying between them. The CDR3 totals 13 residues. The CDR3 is CASSEGPGYEQYF. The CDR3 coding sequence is TGTGCCAGCTCAGAGGGACCGGGCTACGAGCAGTACTTC.

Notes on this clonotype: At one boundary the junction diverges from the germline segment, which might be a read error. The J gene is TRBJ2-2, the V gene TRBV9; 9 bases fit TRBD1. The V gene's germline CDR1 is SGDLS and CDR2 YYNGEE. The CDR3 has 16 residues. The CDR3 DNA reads TGTACCAGCAGCGTTAGGACAGGGGTTCAAACCGGGGAGCTGTTTTTT. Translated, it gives CTSSVRTGVQTGELFF. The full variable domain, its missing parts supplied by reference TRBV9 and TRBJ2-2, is DSGVTQTPKHLITATGQRVTLRCSPRSGDLSVYWYQQSLDQGLQFLIQYYNGEERAKGNILERFSAQQFPDLHSELNLSSLELGDSALYFCTSSVRTGVQTGELFFGEGSRLTVL.

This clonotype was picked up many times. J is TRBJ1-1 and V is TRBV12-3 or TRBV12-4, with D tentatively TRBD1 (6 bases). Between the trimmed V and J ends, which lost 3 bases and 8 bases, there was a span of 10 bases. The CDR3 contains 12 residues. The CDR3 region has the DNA TGTGCCAGCAGTTTGACCGGGGGCGAAGCTTTCTTT. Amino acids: CASSLTGGEAFF.

CDR3 DNA sequence: TGTGCCAGCAGCGTAGATCCCCTAGCGGGAGATACAGATACGCAGTATTTT. It codes for CASSVDPLAGDTDTQYF. The rearrangement uses TRBV9 and TRBJ2-3; 10 bases agree with TRBD2. CDR1 and CDR2 (germline): SGDLS, YYNGEE. V was pared by 0 bases and J by 3 bases, with 7 bases of the junction left unmatched. The CDR3 length is 17 residues.

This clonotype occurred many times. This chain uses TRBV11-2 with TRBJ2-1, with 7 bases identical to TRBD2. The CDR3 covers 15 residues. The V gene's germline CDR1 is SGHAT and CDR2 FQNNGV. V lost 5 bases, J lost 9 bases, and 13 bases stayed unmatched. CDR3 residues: CASSRYGGSKGEQFF. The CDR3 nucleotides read TGTGCCAGCAGCCGTTACGGCGGGAGTAAGGGTGAGCAGTTCTTC.

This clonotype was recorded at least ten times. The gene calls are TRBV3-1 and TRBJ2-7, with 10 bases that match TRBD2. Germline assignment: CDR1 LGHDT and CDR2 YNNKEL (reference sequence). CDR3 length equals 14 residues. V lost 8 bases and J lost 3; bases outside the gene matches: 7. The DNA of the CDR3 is TGTGCCAGCGCGCCTAGCGGGAGTGGCTACGAGCAGTACTTC. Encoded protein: CASAPSGSGYEQYF.

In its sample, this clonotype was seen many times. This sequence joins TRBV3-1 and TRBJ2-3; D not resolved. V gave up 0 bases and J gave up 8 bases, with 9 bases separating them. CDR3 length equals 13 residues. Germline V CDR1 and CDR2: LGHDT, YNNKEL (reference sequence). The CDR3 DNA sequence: TGTGCCAGCAGCCAAGAGCGGTTTGCTACGCAGTATTTT. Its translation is CASSQERFATQYF.

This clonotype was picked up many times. CDR3 loop: CASSPRTVYQETQYF. CDR3 sequence (DNA): TGTGCCAGCAGCCCTAGGACAGTGTACCAAGAGACCCAGTACTTC. The V call is TRBV6-1, the J call TRBJ2-5; D perhaps matches TRBD1 (6 bases). V dropped 6 bases and J dropped 0 bases, with 14 bases sitting between them. CDR1 is MNHNS, CDR2 SASEGT, per germline. This CDR3 region has 15 residues.

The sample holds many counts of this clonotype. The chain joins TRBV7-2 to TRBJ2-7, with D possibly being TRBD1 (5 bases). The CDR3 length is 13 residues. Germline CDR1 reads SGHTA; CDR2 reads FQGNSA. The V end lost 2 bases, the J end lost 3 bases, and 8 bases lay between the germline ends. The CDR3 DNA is TGTGCCAGCAGCTTATTGGGGCGCTACGAGCAGTACTTC. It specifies CASSLLGRYEQYF.

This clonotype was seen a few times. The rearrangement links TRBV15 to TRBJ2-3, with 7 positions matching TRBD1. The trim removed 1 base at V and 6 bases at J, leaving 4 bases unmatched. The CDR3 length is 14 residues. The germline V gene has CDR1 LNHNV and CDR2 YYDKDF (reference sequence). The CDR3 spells CATSRVGGGDTQYF. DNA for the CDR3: TGTGCCACCAGCAGAGTAGGGGGCGGCGATACGCAGTATTTT.

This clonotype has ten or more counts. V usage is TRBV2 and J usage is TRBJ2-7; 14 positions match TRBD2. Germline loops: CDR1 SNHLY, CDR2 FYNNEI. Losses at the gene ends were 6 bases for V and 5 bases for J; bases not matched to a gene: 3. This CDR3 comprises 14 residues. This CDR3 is CASREGLAGDEQYF. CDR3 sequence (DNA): TGTGCCAGCAGGGAGGGACTAGCGGGAGACGAGCAGTACTTC.

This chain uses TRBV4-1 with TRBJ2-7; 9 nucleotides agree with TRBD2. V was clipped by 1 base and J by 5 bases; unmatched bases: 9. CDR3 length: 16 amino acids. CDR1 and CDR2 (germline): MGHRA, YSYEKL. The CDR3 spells CASSQAAVGGRDEQYF. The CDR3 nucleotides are TGCGCCAGCAGCCAAGCTGCCGTTGGCGGGAGGGACGAGCAGTACTTC.

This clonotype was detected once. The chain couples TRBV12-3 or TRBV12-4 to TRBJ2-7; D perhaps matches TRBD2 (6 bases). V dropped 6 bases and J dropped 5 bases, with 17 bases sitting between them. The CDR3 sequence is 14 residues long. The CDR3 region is CASSPYPGGHEQYF. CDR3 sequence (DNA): TGTGCCAGCAGCCCCTATCCTGGAGGGCACGAGCAGTACTTC.

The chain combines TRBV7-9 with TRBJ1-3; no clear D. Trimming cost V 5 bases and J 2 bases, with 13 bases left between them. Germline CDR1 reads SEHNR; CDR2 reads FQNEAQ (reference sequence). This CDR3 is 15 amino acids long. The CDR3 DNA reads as TGTGCCAGCAGCGCGATAATAACCACTGGAAACACCATATATTTT. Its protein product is CASSAIITTGNTIYF.

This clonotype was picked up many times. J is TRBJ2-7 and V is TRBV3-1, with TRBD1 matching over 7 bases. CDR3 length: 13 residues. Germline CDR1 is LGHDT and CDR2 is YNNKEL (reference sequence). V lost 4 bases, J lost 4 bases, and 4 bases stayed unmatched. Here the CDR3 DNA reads TGTGCCAGCAGCCCCATACAGGGGTACGAGCAGTACTTC. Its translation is CASSPIQGYEQYF.

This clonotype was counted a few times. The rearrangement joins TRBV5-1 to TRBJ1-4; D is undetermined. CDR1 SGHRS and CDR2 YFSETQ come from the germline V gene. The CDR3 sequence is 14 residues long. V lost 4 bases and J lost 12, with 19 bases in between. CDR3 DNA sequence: TGCGCCAGCAGCGCTGCGGGCTCCTATGTTCAACTGTTTTTT. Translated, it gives CASSAAGSYVQLFF.

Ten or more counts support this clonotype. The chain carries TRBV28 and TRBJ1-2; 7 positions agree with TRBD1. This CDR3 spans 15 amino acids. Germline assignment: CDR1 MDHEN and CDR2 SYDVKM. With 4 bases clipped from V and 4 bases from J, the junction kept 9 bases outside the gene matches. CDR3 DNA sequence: TGTGCCAGCAGTTCCCGGACAGGAGTGGGCTATGGCTACACCTTC. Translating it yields CASSSRTGVGYGYTF.

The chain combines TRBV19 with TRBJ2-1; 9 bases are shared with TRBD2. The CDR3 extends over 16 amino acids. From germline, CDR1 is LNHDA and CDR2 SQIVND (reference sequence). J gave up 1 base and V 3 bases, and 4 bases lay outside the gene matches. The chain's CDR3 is CASSMVSGGSYNEQFF. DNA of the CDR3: TGTGCCAGTAGTATGGTTAGCGGGGGATCCTACAATGAGCAGTTCTTC.

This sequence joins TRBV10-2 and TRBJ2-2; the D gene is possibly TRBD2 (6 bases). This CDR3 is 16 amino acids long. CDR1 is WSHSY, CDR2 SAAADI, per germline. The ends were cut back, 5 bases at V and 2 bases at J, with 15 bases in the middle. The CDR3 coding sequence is TGCGCCAGCAGTAATCATCGGGAGAGTAACACCGGGGAGCTGTTTTTT. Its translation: CASSNHRESNTGELFF.